This TCR beta chain is from a study of OX40 agonist ivuxolimab in advanced cancers. V shed 4 bases and J 4 bases; nucleotides not matched to a gene: 5. Germline V lookup: CDR1 SGDLS, CDR2 YYNGEE. The CDR3 is 15 residues long. This table comes from immunoSEQ multiplex PCR, and its TCRdb copy is limited to in-frame clones, with some not included. The sample has over 85,000 clones, roughly 84% seen once. The receptor was derived from an adult with an advanced solid tumor such as melanoma, head and neck, liver or kidney cancer. The source material was CD4+ or CD8+ T cells sorted from blood, sampled in a trial of the OX40 agonist ivuxolimab. The J gene is TRBJ2-2, the V gene TRBV9, with 9 bases aligning to TRBD2. Here the CDR3 reads CASSPSGDLTGELFF. CDR3 nucleotides: TGTGCCAGCAGCCCTAGCGGGGACCTCACCGGGGAGCTGTTTTTT.